This entry features one TCR beta chain sequence. The record originates from a study of T cell responses to AZD1222 COVID-19 vaccine. The wider study: Some second doses came at about 4 weeks and others at about 12 weeks; these were pooled.

The repertoire was sequenced with immunoSEQ multiplex PCR; TCRdb's copy has only in-frame clones and lacks some. The sample lists some 80,000 clones, about 82% seen once, with about 8.7% in the top ten. Germline-derived CDR1 and CDR2 are MNHEY and SMNVEV (reference sequence). Trimming stripped 4 bases from V and 4 bases from J, with 13 bases between. The CDR3 spans 14 residues. The chain has TRBV27 and TRBJ1-2; no clear D. The sample here was peripheral blood, taken on day 0 of AZD1222 vaccination. The TCR was taken from an adult in good health. The CDR3 loop is CASSWRLEAYGYTF. The DNA of the CDR3 is TGTGCCAGCAGTTGGCGGCTGGAAGCCTATGGCTACACCTTC.